The sequence of this T cell receptor beta chain was determined in a study of T cells in Graves' hyperthyroidism and ophthalmopathy. In its sample, this clonotype was seen many times. The germline V gene encodes CDR1 SGHNT and CDR2 YENEEA. CDR3 length equals 16 residues. Germline trimming cut 3 bases from V and 3 bases from J; bases unmatched to any gene: 8. Template material for amplifying TCR beta CDR3 regions consisted of RNA transcripts. TCR CDR3 underwent first-round RT-PCR with the HTBI primer set. TCRdb re-analysed the multiplex PCR reads in MiXCR, keeping a single row per CDR3 protein. The repertoire holds hundreds of thousands of distinct CDR3 sequences, with 25% as singletons.

The V and J genes are TRBV11-3 and TRBJ2-7, with TRBD1 identical over 10 bases. The sample was blood. The TCR comes from a middle-aged man with Graves' hyperthyroidism that later progressed to Graves' ophthalmopathy. CDR3 coding DNA: TGTGCCAGCAGCTTCGAACGGACAGGGGGGAACTACGAGCAGTACTTC. Residues: CASSFERTGGNYEQYF.